Listed here is a single T cell receptor beta chain. Germline CDR1 and CDR2: SGDLS and YYNGEE. The CDR3 is made up of 16 amino acids. The trim removed 2 bases at V and 4 bases at J, leaving 3 bases unmatched. This table comes from immunoSEQ multiplex PCR, and its TCRdb copy is limited to in-frame clones, with some not included. The sample yields 410,000 or so clones, around 89% seen once. This sample stems from a study of blood T cell repertoires in COVID-19. The chain links TRBV9 to TRBJ2-2, with 12 bases identical to TRBD2. The TCR sequence derives from a woman between 40 and 55 years old with COVID-19, enrolled during active disease. The sequencing sample was made of peripheral blood. The CDR3 reads CASSVTSGGTTGELFF. The CDR3 DNA sequence: TGTGCCAGCAGCGTGACTAGCGGGGGCACCACCGGGGAGCTGTTTTTT.